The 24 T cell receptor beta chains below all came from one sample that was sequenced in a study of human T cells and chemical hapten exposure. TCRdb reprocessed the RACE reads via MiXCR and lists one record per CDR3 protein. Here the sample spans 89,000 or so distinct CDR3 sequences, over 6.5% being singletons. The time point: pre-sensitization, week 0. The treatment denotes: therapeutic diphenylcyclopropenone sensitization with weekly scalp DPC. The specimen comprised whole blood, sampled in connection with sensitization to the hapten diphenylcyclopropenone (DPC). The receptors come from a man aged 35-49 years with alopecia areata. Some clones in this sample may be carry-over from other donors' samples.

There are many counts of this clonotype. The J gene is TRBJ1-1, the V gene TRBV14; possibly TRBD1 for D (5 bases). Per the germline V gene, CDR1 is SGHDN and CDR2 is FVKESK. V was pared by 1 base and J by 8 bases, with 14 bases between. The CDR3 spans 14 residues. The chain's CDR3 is CASSQGTLKGEAFF. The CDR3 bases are TGTGCCAGCAGCCAAGGTACACTAAAGGGGGAAGCTTTCTTT.

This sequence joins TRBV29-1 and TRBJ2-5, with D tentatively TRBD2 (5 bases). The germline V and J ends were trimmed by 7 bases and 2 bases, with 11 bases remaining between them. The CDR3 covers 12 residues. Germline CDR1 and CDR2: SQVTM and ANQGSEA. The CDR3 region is CSALAGQETQYF. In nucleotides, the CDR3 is TGCAGCGCCCTCGCGGGTCAAGAGACCCAGTACTTC. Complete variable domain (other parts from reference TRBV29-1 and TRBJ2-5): SAVISQKPSRDICQRGTSLTIQCQVDSQVTMMFWYRQQPGQSLTLIATANQGSEATYESGFVIDKFPISRPNLTFSTLTVSNMSPEDSSIYLCSALAGQETQYFGPGTRLLVL.

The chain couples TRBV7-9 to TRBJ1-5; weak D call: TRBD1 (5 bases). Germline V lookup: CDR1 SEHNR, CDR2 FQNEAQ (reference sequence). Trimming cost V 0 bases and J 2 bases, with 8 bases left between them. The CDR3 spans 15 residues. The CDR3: CASSLALGGNQPQHF. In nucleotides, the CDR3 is TGTGCCAGCAGCTTAGCTCTAGGGGGCAATCAGCCCCAGCATTTT.

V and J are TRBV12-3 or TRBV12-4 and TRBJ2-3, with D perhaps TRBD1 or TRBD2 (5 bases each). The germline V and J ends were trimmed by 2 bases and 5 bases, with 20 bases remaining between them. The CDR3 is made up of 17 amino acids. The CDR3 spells CASSLNFGNQGLDTQYF. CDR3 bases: TGTGCCAGCAGTTTAAACTTCGGGAACCAGGGTCTAGATACGCAGTATTTT.

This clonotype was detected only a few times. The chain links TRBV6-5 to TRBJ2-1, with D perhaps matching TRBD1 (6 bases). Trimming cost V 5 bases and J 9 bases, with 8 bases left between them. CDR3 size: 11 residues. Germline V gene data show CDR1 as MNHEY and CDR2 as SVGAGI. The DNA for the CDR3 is TGTGCCAGCAGTGGGACAACTGAGCAGTTCTTC. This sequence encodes CASSGTTEQFF.

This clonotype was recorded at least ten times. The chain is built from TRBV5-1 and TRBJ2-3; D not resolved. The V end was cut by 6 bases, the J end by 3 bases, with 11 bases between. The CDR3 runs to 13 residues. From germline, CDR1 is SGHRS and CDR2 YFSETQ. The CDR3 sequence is CASNDVGTDTQYF. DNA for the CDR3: TGCGCCAGCAATGATGTCGGAACAGATACGCAGTATTTT.

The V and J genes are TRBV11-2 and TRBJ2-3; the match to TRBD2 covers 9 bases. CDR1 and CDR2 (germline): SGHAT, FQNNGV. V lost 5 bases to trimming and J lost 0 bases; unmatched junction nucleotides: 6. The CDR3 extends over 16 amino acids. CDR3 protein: CASSPLAGSSTDTQYF. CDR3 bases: TGTGCCAGCAGCCCACTAGCGGGTTCTAGCACAGATACGCAGTATTTT. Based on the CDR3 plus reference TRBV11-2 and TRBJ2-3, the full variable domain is EAGVAQSPRYKIIEKRQSVAFWCNPISGHATLYWYQQILGQGPKLLIQFQNNGVVDDSQLPKDRFSAERLKGVDSTLKIQPAKLEDSAVYLCASSPLAGSSTDTQYFGPGTRLTVL.

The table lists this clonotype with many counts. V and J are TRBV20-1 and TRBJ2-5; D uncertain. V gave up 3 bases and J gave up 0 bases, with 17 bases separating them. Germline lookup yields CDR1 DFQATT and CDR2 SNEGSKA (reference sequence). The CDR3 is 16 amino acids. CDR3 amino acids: CSASLSAAQYQETQYF. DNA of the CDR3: TGCAGTGCTAGTTTGAGTGCGGCACAGTACCAAGAGACCCAGTACTTC.

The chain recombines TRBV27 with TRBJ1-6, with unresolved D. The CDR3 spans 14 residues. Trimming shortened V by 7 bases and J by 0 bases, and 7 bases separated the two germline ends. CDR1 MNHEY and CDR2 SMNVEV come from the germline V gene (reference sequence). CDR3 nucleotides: TGTGCCAGCACCCTCAGCTCCTATAATTCACCCCTCCACTTT. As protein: CASTLSSYNSPLHF.

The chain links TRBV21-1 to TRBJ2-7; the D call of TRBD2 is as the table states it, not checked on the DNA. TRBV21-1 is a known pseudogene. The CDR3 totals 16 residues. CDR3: CASSSPLAGLHYEQYV. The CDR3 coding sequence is TGTGCCAGCAGCTCTCCTTTAGCGGGACTTCACTACGAGCAGTACGTC.

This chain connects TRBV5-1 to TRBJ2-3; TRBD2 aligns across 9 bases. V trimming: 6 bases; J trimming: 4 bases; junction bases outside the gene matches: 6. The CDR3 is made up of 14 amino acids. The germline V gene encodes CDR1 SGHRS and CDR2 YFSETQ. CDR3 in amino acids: CASTMAGGPDTQYF. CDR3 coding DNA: TGCGCCAGCACTATGGCGGGAGGGCCAGATACGCAGTATTTT.

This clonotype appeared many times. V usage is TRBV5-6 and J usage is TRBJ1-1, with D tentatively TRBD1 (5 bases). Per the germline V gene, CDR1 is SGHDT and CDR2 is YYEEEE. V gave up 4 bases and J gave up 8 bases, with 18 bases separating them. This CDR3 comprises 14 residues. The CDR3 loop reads CASSPDQGRGEAFF. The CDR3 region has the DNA TGTGCCAGCAGCCCTGATCAGGGACGGGGAGAAGCTTTCTTT.

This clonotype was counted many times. The CDR3: CASRGVSGGAAEQFF. Written as DNA, the CDR3 is TGTGCCAGCCGGGGGGTTAGCGGGGGGGCAGCGGAGCAGTTCTTC. The V call is TRBV6-5, the J call TRBJ2-1; 11 nucleotides align to TRBD2. Trimming at V came to 8 bases and at J to 10 bases, leaving 13 bases not matched to a gene. Germline V gene data show CDR1 as MNHEY and CDR2 as SVGAGI. The CDR3 spans 15 residues.

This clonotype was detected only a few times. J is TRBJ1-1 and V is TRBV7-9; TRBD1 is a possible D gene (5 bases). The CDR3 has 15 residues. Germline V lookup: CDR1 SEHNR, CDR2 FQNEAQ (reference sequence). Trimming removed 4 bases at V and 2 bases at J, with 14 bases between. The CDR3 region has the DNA TGTGCCAGCAGCTCTCGCGGGGGACTAAACACTGAAGCTTTCTTT. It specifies CASSSRGGLNTEAFF.

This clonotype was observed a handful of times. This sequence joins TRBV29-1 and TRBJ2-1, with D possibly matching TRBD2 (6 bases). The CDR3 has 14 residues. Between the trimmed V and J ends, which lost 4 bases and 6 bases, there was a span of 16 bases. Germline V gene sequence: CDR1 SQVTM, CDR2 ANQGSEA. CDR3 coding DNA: TGCAGCGTTGGAGGGACGGGAGTGCCCAATGAGCAGTTCTTC. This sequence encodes CSVGGTGVPNEQFF.

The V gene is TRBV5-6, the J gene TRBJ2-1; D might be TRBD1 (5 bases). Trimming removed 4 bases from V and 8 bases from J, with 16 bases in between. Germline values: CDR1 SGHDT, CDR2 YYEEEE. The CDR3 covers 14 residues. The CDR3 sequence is CASSVQGGVDEQFF. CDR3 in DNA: TGTGCCAGCAGCGTTCAGGGTGGAGTGGATGAGCAGTTCTTC. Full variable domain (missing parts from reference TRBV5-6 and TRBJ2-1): DAGVTQSPTHLIKTRGQQVTLRCSPKSGHDTVSWYQQALGQGPQFIFQYYEEEERQRGNFPDRFSGHQFPNYSSELNVNALLLGDSALYLCASSVQGGVDEQFFGPGTRLTVL.

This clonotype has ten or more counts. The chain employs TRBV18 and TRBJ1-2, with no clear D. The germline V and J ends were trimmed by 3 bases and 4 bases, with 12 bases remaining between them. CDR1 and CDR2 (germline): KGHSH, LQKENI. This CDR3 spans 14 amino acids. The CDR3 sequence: CASSPREVFYGYTF. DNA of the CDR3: TGTGCCAGCTCACCGCGGGAGGTTTTCTATGGCTACACCTTC. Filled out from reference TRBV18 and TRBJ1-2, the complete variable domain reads NAGVMQNPRHLVRRRGQEARLRCSPMKGHSHVYWYRQLPEEGLKFMVYLQKENIIDESGMPKERFSAEFPKEGPSILRIQQVVRGDSAAYFCASSPREVFYGYTFGSGTRLTVV.

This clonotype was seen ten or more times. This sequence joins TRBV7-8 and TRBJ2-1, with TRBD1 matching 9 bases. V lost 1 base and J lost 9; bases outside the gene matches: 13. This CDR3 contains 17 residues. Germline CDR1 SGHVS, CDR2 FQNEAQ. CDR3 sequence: CASSLVPGTGSSAEQFF. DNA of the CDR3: TGTGCCAGCAGCTTAGTCCCCGGGACAGGGTCCTCCGCTGAGCAGTTCTTC. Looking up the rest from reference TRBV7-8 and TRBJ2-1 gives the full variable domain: GAGVSQSPRYKVAKRGQDVALRCDPISGHVSLFWYQQALGQGPEFLTYFQNEAQLDKSGLPSDRFFAERPEGSVSTLKIQRTQQEDSAVYLCASSLVPGTGSSAEQFFGPGTRLTVL.

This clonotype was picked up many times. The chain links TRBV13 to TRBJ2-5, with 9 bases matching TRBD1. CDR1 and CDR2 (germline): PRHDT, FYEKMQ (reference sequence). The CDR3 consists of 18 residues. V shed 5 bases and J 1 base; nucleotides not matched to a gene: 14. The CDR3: CASSPRGTGFPIQETQYF. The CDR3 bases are TGTGCCAGCAGCCCCCGAGGGACAGGGTTCCCCATCCAAGAGACCCAGTACTTC.

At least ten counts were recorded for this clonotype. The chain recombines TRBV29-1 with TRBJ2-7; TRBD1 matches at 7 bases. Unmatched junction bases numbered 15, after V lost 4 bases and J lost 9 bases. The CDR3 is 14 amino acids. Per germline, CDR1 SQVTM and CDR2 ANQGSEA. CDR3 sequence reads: CSVVLDRVTHGQYF. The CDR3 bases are TGCAGCGTTGTTTTAGACAGGGTGACCCACGGGCAGTACTTC.

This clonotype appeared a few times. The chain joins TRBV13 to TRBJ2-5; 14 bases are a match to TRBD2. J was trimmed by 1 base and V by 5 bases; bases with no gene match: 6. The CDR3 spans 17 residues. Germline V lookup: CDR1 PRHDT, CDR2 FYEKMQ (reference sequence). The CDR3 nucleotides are TGTGCCAGCAGCCCTAGACTAGCGGGAGGGATCCAAGAGACCCAGTACTTC. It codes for CASSPRLAGGIQETQYF.

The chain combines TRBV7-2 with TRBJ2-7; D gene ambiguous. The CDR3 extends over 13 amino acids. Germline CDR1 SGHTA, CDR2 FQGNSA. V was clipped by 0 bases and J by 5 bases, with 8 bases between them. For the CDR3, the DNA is TGTGCCAGCAGCTTAGCGGGCAAGAACGAGCAGTACGTC. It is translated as CASSLAGKNEQYV.

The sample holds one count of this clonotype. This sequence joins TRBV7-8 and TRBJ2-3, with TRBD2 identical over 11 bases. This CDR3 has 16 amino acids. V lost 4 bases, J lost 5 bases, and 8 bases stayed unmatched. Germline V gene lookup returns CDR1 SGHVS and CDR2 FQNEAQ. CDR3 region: CASSSRLAGLVDTQYF. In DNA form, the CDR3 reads TGTGCCAGCAGCTCTAGACTAGCGGGATTAGTAGATACGCAGTATTTT.

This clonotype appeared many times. CDR3 amino acids: CASSPFGDTQYF. The CDR3 coding sequence is TGTGCCAGCAGCCCATTCGGAGATACGCAGTATTTT. The genes are TRBV7-2 and TRBJ2-3, with D unclear. CDR3 length equals 12 residues. Germline CDR1 is SGHTA and CDR2 is FQGNSA. The ends were cut back, 5 bases at V and 5 bases at J, with 8 bases in the middle.